What follows describes a single T cell receptor (beta chain). The source of the sample is a study of blood T cell repertoires in COVID-19. Study context: Spain, Italy and the United States supplied samples that represented acute and convalescent COVID-19. Nucleic acid was either cDNA or gDNA, and it came from T cells, B-cell-depleted T cells, or PBMCs.

The CDR3 contains 15 residues. V was clipped by 6 bases and J by 7 bases; unmatched bases: 16. Germline V gives CDR1 SGHDT, CDR2 YYEEEE. The authors' processing: By means of reference gene primer amplification, nucleated cell counts were estimated. The method was immunoSEQ multiplex PCR; TCRdb's version includes in-frame clones alone and lacks a portion of them. That table is the source of V, J and clone size, and D and trimming were worked out from the DNA. The data contain some 140,000 clones, roughly 79% of them seen just once; the ten biggest clones take up 10% to 14%. The clonotype comes from a human donor in a cohort sampled during active COVID-19. Sequencing was carried out using peripheral blood. The chain couples TRBV5-6 to TRBJ2-7; 7 nucleotides match TRBD1. The CDR3 spells CASTDVGLHRGEQYF. The CDR3, as DNA: TGTGCCAGCACCGATGTGGGGCTACACAGGGGAGAGCAGTACTTC.